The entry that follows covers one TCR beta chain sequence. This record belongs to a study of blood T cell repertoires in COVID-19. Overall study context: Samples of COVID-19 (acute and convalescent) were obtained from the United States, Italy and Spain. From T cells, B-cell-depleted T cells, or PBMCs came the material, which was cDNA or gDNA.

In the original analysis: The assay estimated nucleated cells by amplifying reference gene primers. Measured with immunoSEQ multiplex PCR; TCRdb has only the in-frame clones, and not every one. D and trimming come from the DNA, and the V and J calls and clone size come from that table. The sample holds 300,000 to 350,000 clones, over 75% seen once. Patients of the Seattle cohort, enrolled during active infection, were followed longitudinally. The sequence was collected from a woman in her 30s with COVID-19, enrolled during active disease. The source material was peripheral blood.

The CDR3 coding sequence is TGTGCCAGCAGCTCGGGGACAGAGGGAGAAAAACTGTTTTTT. This translates into CASSSGTEGEKLFF. The chain recombines TRBV13 with TRBJ1-4; TRBD1 matches 7 bases. The CDR3 sequence is 14 residues long. Germline loops: CDR1 PRHDT, CDR2 FYEKMQ (reference sequence). V shed 4 bases and J 8 bases; nucleotides not matched to a gene: 7. Variable domain in full (rest from reference TRBV13 and TRBJ1-4): AAGVIQSPRHLIKEKRETATLKCYPIPRHDTVYWYQQGPGQDPQFLISFYEKMQSDKGSIPDRFSAQQFSDYHSELNMSSLELGDSALYFCASSSGTEGEKLFFGSGTQLSVL.